Listed below are T cell receptor beta chains from one sample, sequenced in a study of T cell responses to AZD1222 COVID-19 vaccine. Generated by immunoSEQ multiplex PCR, the TCRdb table keeps only in-frame clones and is missing some. Of about 67,000 clones in the sample, around four fifths were seen once. The sequences come from peripheral blood, collected 28 days after the second AZD1222 dose. Source of these receptors: an adult who received the AZD1222 COVID-19 vaccine. Each CDR3 is given with its conserved first and last residue. Each record gives: clone size, J gene, D gene, V gene, CDR3 protein, CDR3 DNA. The D gene is left open where the match is weak. The size field is filled for only some rows; it gives once, few, many or a size class.

NA,TRBJ1-6,TRBD1,TRBV11-2,CASSPTTGVSPLHF,TGTGCCAGCAGCCCGACGACAGGGGTTTCACCCCTCCACTTT
NA,TRBJ1-5,TRBD1,TRBV9,CASSASGTGFQPQHF,TGTGCCAGCAGCGCCTCCGGGACAGGCTTTCAGCCCCAGCATTTT
NA,TRBJ2-5,NA,TRBV7-8,CASSLLLRGYQETQYF,TGTGCCAGCAGCTTACTCCTTAGAGGCTACCAAGAGACCCAGTACTTC
NA,TRBJ1-2,NA,TRBV4-2,CASSQDYEQGLSTGYTF,TGTGCCAGCAGCCAAGATTATGAACAGGGCCTTTCGACGGGCTACACCTTC
NA,TRBJ1-1,NA,TRBV9,CASSVVGAGRANTEAFF,TGTGCCAGCAGCGTAGTAGGGGCGGGGAGGGCTAACACTGAAGCTTTCTTT
few,TRBJ1-6,NA,TRBV30,CARDRGTNSPLHF,TGTGCCCGTGATCGAGGGACTAATTCACCCCTCCACTTT
once,TRBJ1-2,TRBD1,TRBV11-3,CASSSTGGAGYTF,TGTGCCAGCAGCTCGACAGGGGGGGCTGGCTACACCTTC
NA,TRBJ2-3,NA,TRBV10-1,CASREGIADTQYF,TGCGCCAGCAGGGAGGGTATCGCAGATACGCAGTATTTT
NA,TRBJ2-7,TRBD1,TRBV30,CAWSVGTGSYEQYF,TGTGCCTGGAGTGTAGGGACAGGCTCCTACGAGCAGTACTTC
NA,TRBJ2-1,TRBD2,TRBV18,CASSPGRREQFF,TGTGCCAGCTCACCCGGGAGGAGAGAGCAGTTCTTC
medium-sized,TRBJ1-2,NA,TRBV23-1,CASSQFNGRRGCGYTF,TGCGCCAGCAGTCAATTCAATGGTAGGAGGGGCTGTGGCTACACCTTC
many,TRBJ1-5,TRBD1,TRBV9,CASSVGTGDSNQPQHF,TGTGCCAGCAGCGTAGGAACAGGGGATAGCAATCAGCCCCAGCATTTT
NA,TRBJ2-2,NA,TRBV6-5,CASSYTDNTGELFF,TGTGCCAGCAGTTACACTGATAACACCGGGGAGCTGTTTTTT
NA,TRBJ2-7,TRBD2,TRBV15,CATSRDWGAGELGEQYF,TGTGCCACCAGCAGAGATTGGGGAGCGGGGGAGCTTGGCGAGCAGTACTTC
NA,TRBJ1-2,NA,TRBV29-1,CSVDQGSRYGYTF,TGCAGCGTTGACCAGGGGTCCCGCTATGGCTACACCTTC
few,TRBJ1-2,NA,TRBV5-6,CASSLGGLFIYGYTF,TGTGCCAGCAGCTTGGGGGGCCTCTTCATCTATGGCTACACCTTC
NA,TRBJ2-6,NA,TRBV2,CASSGDRNSGANVLTF,TGTGCCAGCAGTGGGGACCGCAACTCTGGGGCCAACGTCCTGACTTTC
few,TRBJ1-2,NA,TRBV27,CASSFSVAAYGYTF,TGTGCCAGCAGTTTTTCGGTGGCGGCCTATGGCTACACCTTC
once,TRBJ2-3,NA,TRBV6-1,CASSEGQGGLTDTQYF,TGTGCCAGCAGTGAAGGACAGGGAGGCTTAACAGATACGCAGTATTTT
NA,TRBJ2-1,TRBD2,TRBV7-2,CASSPGGGSNEQFF,TGTGCCAGCAGCCCCGGCGGGGGTTCCAATGAGCAGTTCTTC
NA,TRBJ1-3,NA,TRBV4-3,CASSQEGGYGNTIYF,TGCGCCAGCAGCCAAGAAGGAGGGTATGGAAACACCATATATTTT
NA,TRBJ1-3,NA,TRBV5-5,CASSLFSGSGNTIYF,TGTGCCAGCAGCTTGTTCTCGGGGTCTGGAAACACCATATATTTT
NA,TRBJ2-7,NA,TRBV6-5,CASSTGTVTYEQYF,TGTGCCAGCAGTACCGGGACCGTGACCTACGAGCAGTACTTC
NA,TRBJ2-3,NA,TRBV6-1,CASSDGTSTDTQYF,TGTGCCAGCAGTGACGGGACAAGCACAGATACGCAGTATTTT
NA,TRBJ2-7,TRBD2,TRBV7-2,CASSLAYGSGAPYEQYF,TGTGCCAGCAGCTTAGCGTACGGTAGCGGGGCGCCCTACGAGCAGTACTTC
NA,TRBJ2-5,TRBD1,TRBV3-1/TRBV3-2,CASGWMAGTGVLETQYF,TGTGCCAGCGGTTGGATGGCCGGGACAGGGGTATTAGAGACCCAGTACTTC
NA,TRBJ1-6,NA,TRBV11-2,CASSLQPPQSSGSPLHF,TGTGCCAGCAGCTTACAGCCCCCGCAGAGCTCGGGTTCACCCCTCCACTTT
NA,TRBJ2-7,NA,TRBV19,CASSMGRQGAYEQYF,TGTGCCAGTAGTATGGGTAGGCAGGGAGCTTACGAGCAGTACTTC
NA,TRBJ1-1,TRBD1,TRBV15,CATSTRGGTTEAFF,TGTGCCACCAGCACTCGAGGGGGCACGACTGAAGCTTTCTTT
NA,TRBJ1-5,NA,TRBV19,CASSTSGILNQPQHF,TGTGCCAGTAGTACTTCCGGGATCCTTAATCAGCCCCAGCATTTT
NA,TRBJ1-2,NA,TRBV12-5,CASGFPRRGRENYGYTF,TGTGCTAGTGGTTTTCCTCGGCGGGGGCGCGAGAACTATGGCTACACCTTC
NA,TRBJ2-7,TRBD1,TRBV18,CASSPPDRVAVNEQYF,TGTGCCAGCTCACCCCCGGACAGGGTGGCGGTTAACGAGCAGTACTTC
NA,TRBJ1-1,NA,TRBV5-6,CASSLYREAFF,TGTGCCAGCAGCTTGTATAGGGAAGCTTTCTTT
NA,TRBJ1-5,NA,TRBV10-3,CAISESRAGEQPQHF,TGTGCCATCAGTGAGTCGAGGGCAGGGGAACAGCCCCAGCATTTT
NA,TRBJ2-1,NA,TRBV6-5,CASTRRATSYNEQFF,TGTGCCAGCACCCGGCGGGCGACCTCCTACAATGAGCAGTTCTTC
NA,TRBJ2-1,TRBD2,TRBV4-1,CASSVGTSGAYNEQFF,TGCGCCAGCAGCGTCGGAACTAGCGGGGCTTACAATGAGCAGTTCTTC
NA,TRBJ1-3,NA,TRBV5-6,CASSPSRGLRLEWGNTIYF,TGTGCCAGCAGCCCCTCCCGGGGCCTTCGTTTAGAGTGGGGAAACACCATATATTTT
medium-sized,TRBJ2-1,TRBD2,TRBV6-1,CASSDKRGGFRNNEQFF,TGTGCCAGCAGTGATAAGCGGGGGGGCTTTAGGAACAATGAGCAGTTCTTC
NA,TRBJ2-7,NA,TRBV13,CASSLARDEQYF,TGTGCCAGCAGCTTAGCTCGAGACGAGCAGTACTTC
few,TRBJ2-7,NA,TRBV7-9,CASSLETGFHEQYF,TGTGCCAGCAGCTTAGAGACAGGATTTCACGAGCAGTACTTC
once,TRBJ1-2,TRBD1,TRBV4-2,CASRGQGNRYGYTF,TGTGCCAGCAGAGGACAGGGGAATAGGTATGGCTACACCTTC
few,TRBJ1-5,TRBD1,TRBV6-2/TRBV6-3,CASSYPGTALYSNQPQHF,TGTGCCAGCAGTTACCCCGGGACAGCTCTTTATAGCAATCAGCCCCAGCATTTT
NA,TRBJ2-7,TRBD1,TRBV3-1/TRBV3-2,CASSQRTGVDEQYF,TGTGCCAGCAGCCAGAGGACAGGGGTCGACGAGCAGTACTTC